This TCR beta chain was identified in a study of siplizumab effects on memory and regulatory T cells. General observations from the study: Alloreactive sequences tracing back to unstimulated CD4+ memory cells were significantly reduced by siplizumab. In unstimulated cells, naive T cells appeared more diverse than memory T cells and seemed major alloresponse contributors. The alloreactive clones that mapped to unstimulated subsets made up only a minor fraction.

As for this clone: Its cognate antigen is unknown.

In each sample, approximately 100,000 TCR templates were assayed. Assay: immunoSEQ multiplex PCR; the TCRdb copy retains only in-frame clones and omits some. Of more than 85,000 clones detected, 92% appear once; the ten largest clones hold 0.85% to 1.2%. Sample: CD4+ T cells sorted from blood. This receptor was taken from a human donor in good health.

CDR3 residues: CASTNRVGERTGELFF. The CDR3 DNA is TGTGCCAGCACCAATAGGGTAGGGGAGCGCACCGGGGAGCTGTTTTTT. This chain connects TRBV2 to TRBJ2-2, with D tentatively TRBD1 or TRBD2 (5 bases each). V was cut by 7 bases and J by 4 bases, with 19 bases left in between. Germline CDR1 is SNHLY and CDR2 is FYNNEI. The CDR3 is 16 amino acids.